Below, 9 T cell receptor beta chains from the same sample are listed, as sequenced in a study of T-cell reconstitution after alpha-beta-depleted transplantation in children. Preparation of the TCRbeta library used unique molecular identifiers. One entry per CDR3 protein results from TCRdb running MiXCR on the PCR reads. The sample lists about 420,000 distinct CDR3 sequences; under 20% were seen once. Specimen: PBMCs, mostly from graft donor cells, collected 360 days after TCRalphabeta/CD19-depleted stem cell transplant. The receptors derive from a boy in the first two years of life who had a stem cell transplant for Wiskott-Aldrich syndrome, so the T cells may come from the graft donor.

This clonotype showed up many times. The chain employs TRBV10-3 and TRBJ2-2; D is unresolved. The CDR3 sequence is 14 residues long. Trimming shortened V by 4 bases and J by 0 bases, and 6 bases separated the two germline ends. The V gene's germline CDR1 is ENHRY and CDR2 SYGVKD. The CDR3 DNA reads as TGTGCCATCAGTGGACACTCGAACACCGGGGAGCTGTTTTTT. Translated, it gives CAISGHSNTGELFF.

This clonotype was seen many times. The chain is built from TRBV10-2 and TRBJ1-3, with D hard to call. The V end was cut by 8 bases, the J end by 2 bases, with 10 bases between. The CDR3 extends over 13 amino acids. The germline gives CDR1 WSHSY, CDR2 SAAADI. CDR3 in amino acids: CASSPGTGNTIYF. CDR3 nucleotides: TGCGCCAGCTCCCCGGGGACTGGAAACACCATATATTTT.

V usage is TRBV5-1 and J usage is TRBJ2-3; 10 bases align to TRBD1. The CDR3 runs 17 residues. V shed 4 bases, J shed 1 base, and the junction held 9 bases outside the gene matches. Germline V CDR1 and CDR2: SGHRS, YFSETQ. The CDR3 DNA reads TGCGCCAGCAGCAGAGAGACAGGGGGCAAGGGCACAGATACGCAGTATTTT. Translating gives CASSRETGGKGTDTQYF.

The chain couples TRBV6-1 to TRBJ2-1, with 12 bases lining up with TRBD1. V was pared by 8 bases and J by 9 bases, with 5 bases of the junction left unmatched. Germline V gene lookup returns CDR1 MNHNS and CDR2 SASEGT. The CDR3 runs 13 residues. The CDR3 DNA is TGTGCCAGCTCGGGACAGGGGGCCGTTGAGCAGTTCTTC. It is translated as CASSGQGAVEQFF.

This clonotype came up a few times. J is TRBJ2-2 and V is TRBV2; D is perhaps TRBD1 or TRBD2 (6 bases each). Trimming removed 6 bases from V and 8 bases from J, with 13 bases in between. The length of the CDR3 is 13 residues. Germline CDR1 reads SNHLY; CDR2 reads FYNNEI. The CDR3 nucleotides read TGTGCCAGCAGGGGGGGCAGAAAGGGGGAGCTGTTTTTT. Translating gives CASRGGRKGELFF.

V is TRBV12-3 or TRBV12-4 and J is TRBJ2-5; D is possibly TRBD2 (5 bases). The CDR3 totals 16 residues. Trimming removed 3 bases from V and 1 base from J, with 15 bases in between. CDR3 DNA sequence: TGTGCCAGCAGTTTTAAGGGCGGGCCCTTCCAAGAGACCCAGTACTTC. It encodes CASSFKGGPFQETQYF.

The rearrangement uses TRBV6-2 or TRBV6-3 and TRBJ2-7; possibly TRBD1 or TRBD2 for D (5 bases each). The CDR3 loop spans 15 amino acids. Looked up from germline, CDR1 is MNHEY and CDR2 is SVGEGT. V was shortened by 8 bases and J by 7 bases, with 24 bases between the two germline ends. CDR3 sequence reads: CASRFWDRGLVEQYF. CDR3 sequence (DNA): TGTGCCAGCCGGTTCTGGGACCGGGGTTTGGTTGAGCAGTACTTC.

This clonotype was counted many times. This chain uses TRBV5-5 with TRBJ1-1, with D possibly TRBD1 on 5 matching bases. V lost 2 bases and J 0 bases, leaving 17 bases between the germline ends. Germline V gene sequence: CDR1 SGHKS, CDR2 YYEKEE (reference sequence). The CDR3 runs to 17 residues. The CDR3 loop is CASSLSRAHPMNTEAFF. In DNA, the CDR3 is TGTGCCAGCAGCTTATCCAGGGCCCATCCTATGAACACTGAAGCTTTCTTT.

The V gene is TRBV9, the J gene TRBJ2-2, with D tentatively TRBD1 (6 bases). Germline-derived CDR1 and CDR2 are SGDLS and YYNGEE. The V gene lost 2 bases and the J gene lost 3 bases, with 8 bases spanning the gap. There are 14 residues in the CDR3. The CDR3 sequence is CASSVTGHTGELFF. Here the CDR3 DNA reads TGTGCCAGCAGCGTCACAGGGCACACCGGGGAGCTGTTTTTT.